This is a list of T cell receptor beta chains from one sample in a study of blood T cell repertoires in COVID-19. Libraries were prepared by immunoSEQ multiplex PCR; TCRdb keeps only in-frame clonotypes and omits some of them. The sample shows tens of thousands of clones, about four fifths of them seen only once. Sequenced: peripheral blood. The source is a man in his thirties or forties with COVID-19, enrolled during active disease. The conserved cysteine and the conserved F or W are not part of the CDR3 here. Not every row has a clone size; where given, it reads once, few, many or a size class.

CDR3 protein: ASSQEISGGGGYT
V gene: TRBV4-3
clone size: NA

CDR3 protein: ASSPQGGGNQPQH
V gene: TRBV7-8
clone size: NA

CDR3 protein: ASSLGASGSRADTQY
V gene: TRBV11-2
clone size: once

CDR3 protein: ASSYGQGNPYEQY
V gene: TRBV6-5
clone size: NA

CDR3 protein: ASSSRPGHQGKLF
V gene: TRBV6-5
clone size: NA

CDR3 protein: AWRGRSNEQF
V gene: TRBV30
clone size: NA

CDR3 protein: ASSFRPEETQY
V gene: TRBV27
clone size: NA

CDR3 protein: ASSAKQGAGKIGELF
V gene: TRBV9
clone size: NA

CDR3 protein: ASSPRTSGGFSTDTQY
V gene: TRBV27
clone size: NA

CDR3 protein: ASSPRQGGEQY
V gene: TRBV7-2
clone size: NA

CDR3 protein: ASSLALKGWGYT
V gene: TRBV7-9
clone size: NA

CDR3 protein: ASSLQGYQETQY
V gene: TRBV28
clone size: medium-sized

CDR3 protein: ASSEYLPGTANTEAF
V gene: TRBV25-1
clone size: NA

CDR3 protein: ASTSGYGYT
V gene: TRBV11-1
clone size: NA

CDR3 protein: ASSYGAGNYGYT
V gene: TRBV6-2/TRBV6-3
clone size: once

CDR3 protein: ASRDSLFSYEQY
V gene: TRBV19
clone size: NA

CDR3 protein: ASSLWRTEAF
V gene: TRBV28
clone size: NA

CDR3 protein: ASSQDVVSGSKNEQF
V gene: TRBV14
clone size: NA

CDR3 protein: ASSEQAEQF
V gene: TRBV2
clone size: once

CDR3 protein: ASRLGQAETYEQY
V gene: TRBV3-1/TRBV3-2
clone size: NA

CDR3 protein: ASSPSGSFSYEQY
V gene: TRBV28
clone size: NA

CDR3 protein: ASSPGGLGRF
V gene: TRBV25-1
clone size: NA

CDR3 protein: ASSLQGPSYEQY
V gene: TRBV10-2
clone size: NA

CDR3 protein: ASSRDRGRSAGELF
V gene: TRBV18
clone size: NA

CDR3 protein: ASRDLQGVNEQY
V gene: TRBV6-5
clone size: NA

CDR3 protein: ASSSGLSSYNSPLH
V gene: TRBV5-1
clone size: many

CDR3 protein: ASSYERSSGGRSSYNEQF
V gene: TRBV6-2/TRBV6-3
clone size: NA

CDR3 protein: ASLLADNYGYT
V gene: TRBV6-5
clone size: NA

CDR3 protein: ASSPGGNYGYT
V gene: TRBV18
clone size: NA

CDR3 protein: ASSTGTSKI
V gene: TRBV11-2
clone size: NA

CDR3 protein: ASTAAKTGVSSGNTIY
V gene: TRBV28
clone size: NA

CDR3 protein: ASSSRGNPEGYEQY
V gene: TRBV6-2/TRBV6-3
clone size: NA

CDR3 protein: ASTTTGVVETQY
V gene: TRBV2
clone size: NA

CDR3 protein: ASSAGQVDTGELF
V gene: TRBV7-2
clone size: NA

CDR3 protein: ASSRFLDRGNYGYT
V gene: TRBV4-1
clone size: NA

CDR3 protein: ATSREARRWGEPQH
V gene: TRBV15
clone size: NA

CDR3 protein: ASSLGQGNIQY
V gene: TRBV7-6
clone size: once

CDR3 protein: ASSSGGFSGNTIY
V gene: TRBV18
clone size: NA

CDR3 protein: ASTRQENTEAF
V gene: TRBV6-1
clone size: once

CDR3 protein: ASSGAGGAKNIQY
V gene: TRBV2
clone size: once

CDR3 protein: ASSSGTGDSGELF
V gene: TRBV28
clone size: NA

CDR3 protein: ASSQVIKDRGLDGYT
V gene: TRBV4-1
clone size: NA

CDR3 protein: ATSDTPGQGRGMNTEAF
V gene: TRBV24-1
clone size: NA